The TCR beta chain under discussion was sequenced for a study of blood T cell repertoires in COVID-19. The method was immunoSEQ multiplex PCR; TCRdb's version includes in-frame clones alone and lacks a portion of them. This sample yields roughly 290,000 clones, of which over 80% are seen a single time; approximately 4.1% belongs to the top ten. V shed 0 bases, J shed 5 bases, and the junction held 11 bases outside the gene matches. This CDR3 has 17 residues. The germline V gene has CDR1 SGDLS and CDR2 YYNGEE. The source of this sequence is a woman between 45 and 65 years old with active or convalescent COVID-19. The sequenced sample consisted of peripheral blood. V gene TRBV9 combines with J gene TRBJ2-7; TRBD1 aligns across 10 bases. The CDR3 region has the DNA TGTGCCAGCAGCGTAGGTAGACAGGGGGCAGGTTTCGACGAGCAGTACTTC. This translates into CASSVGRQGAGFDEQYF.